What follows are 3 T cell receptor beta chains derived from one specimen sequenced in a study of T cell responses to AZD1222 COVID-19 vaccine. Profiled with immunoSEQ multiplex PCR; TCRdb holds only in-frame clones, not every one. This sample has some 180,000 clones; roughly 87% occur once, and the top ten carry about 1%. Here the sequenced sample was peripheral blood, taken 28 days after the second AZD1222 dose. These receptors originate from an adult who received the AZD1222 COVID-19 vaccine.

CDR3 amino acids: CASSLGQVNSPLHF. The CDR3 bases are TGTGCCAGCAGCCTCGGACAAGTTAATTCACCCCTCCACTTT. The chain couples TRBV5-4 to TRBJ1-6, with D maybe TRBD1 (5 bases). This CDR3 is 14 amino acids long. V gave up 4 bases and J gave up 6 bases, with 11 bases separating them. Germline V lookup: CDR1 SGHNT, CDR2 YYREEE (reference sequence).

The chain couples TRBV5-5 to TRBJ1-5; D may be TRBD1 (6 bases). The V end was cut by 0 bases, the J end by 6 bases, with 16 bases between. The CDR3 extends over 16 amino acids. Germline CDR1 and CDR2: SGHKS and YYEKEE (reference sequence). The CDR3 region has the DNA TGTGCCAGCAGCTTGGTACAGGGCATACGGAGTCAGCCCCAGCATTTT. Translating gives CASSLVQGIRSQPQHF.

The rearrangement uses TRBV12-3 or TRBV12-4 and TRBJ2-7; perhaps TRBD1 as D (5 bases). Trimming took off 2 bases at V and 5 bases at J, with 10 bases between the two ends. The CDR3 loop spans 13 amino acids. Here the CDR3 reads CASSLNLGDEQYF. In nucleotides, the CDR3 is TGTGCCAGCAGTTTAAATTTAGGGGACGAGCAGTACTTC.